Listed below are T cell receptor beta chains from one sample, sequenced in a study of shared clonotypes between healthy human individuals. Measured with immunoSEQ multiplex PCR; TCRdb has only the in-frame clones, and not every one. Seen here are some 2,100,000 clones, almost 96% observed once, and the top ten hold 0.13%. Sequencing used naive CD4+ T cells sorted from blood. These receptors were taken from a man aged 18 to 35 in good health. Both conserved end residues are part of each CDR3. D genes are given only for firm matches. Only part of the rows carry a size: once, few, many, or a class if the clone is expanded.

abundance: few
d_gene: NA
j_gene: TRBJ2-7
v_gene: TRBV5-1
CDR3nt: TGCGCCAGCAGCGGGAGCTCCTACGAGCAGTACTTC
CDR3aa: CASSGSSYEQYF

abundance: NA
d_gene: NA
j_gene: TRBJ1-2
v_gene: TRBV5-1
CDR3nt: TGCGCCAGCAGCGGGGGCCAGGGCAACTATGGCTACACCTTC
CDR3aa: CASSGGQGNYGYTF

abundance: NA
d_gene: NA
j_gene: TRBJ1-5
v_gene: TRBV19
CDR3nt: TGTGCCAGTAGTCGGCAGGGCAATCAGCCCCAGCATTTT
CDR3aa: CASSRQGNQPQHF

abundance: NA
d_gene: TRBD2
j_gene: TRBJ2-1
v_gene: TRBV11-2
CDR3nt: TGTGCCAGCAGCTTAGGGACTAGCGGCAGTGAGCAGTTCTTC
CDR3aa: CASSLGTSGSEQFF

abundance: NA
d_gene: NA
j_gene: TRBJ2-7
v_gene: TRBV20-1
CDR3nt: TGCAGTGCTAGAGATCGTCACGAGCAGTACTTC
CDR3aa: CSARDRHEQYF

abundance: NA
d_gene: NA
j_gene: TRBJ2-1
v_gene: TRBV7-9
CDR3nt: TGTGCCAGCAGCCCACAAGGGGGGGAGCCCCACAATGAGCAGTTCTTC
CDR3aa: CASSPQGGEPHNEQFF

abundance: NA
d_gene: NA
j_gene: TRBJ2-2
v_gene: TRBV30
CDR3nt: TGTGCCTGGAGGGCCATGGGGGTTTACACCGGGGAGCTGTTTTTT
CDR3aa: CAWRAMGVYTGELFF

abundance: NA
d_gene: NA
j_gene: TRBJ2-2
v_gene: TRBV6-1
CDR3nt: TGTGCCAGCTCTTTCCCAATAGGTACCGGGGAGCTGTTTTTT
CDR3aa: CASSFPIGTGELFF

abundance: NA
d_gene: NA
j_gene: TRBJ1-2
v_gene: TRBV18
CDR3nt: TGTGCCAGCTCACCGACAGGCGTCGGGGGCTACACCTTC
CDR3aa: CASSPTGVGGYTF

abundance: few
d_gene: TRBD1
j_gene: TRBJ1-5
v_gene: TRBV19
CDR3nt: TGTGCCAGTAATCAGGGACAGGGGTTTGTTCAGCCCCAGCATTTT
CDR3aa: CASNQGQGFVQPQHF

abundance: NA
d_gene: NA
j_gene: TRBJ1-3
v_gene: TRBV11-2
CDR3nt: TGTGCCAGCAGCCATCCAGGTTTGGGAAACACCATATATTTT
CDR3aa: CASSHPGLGNTIYF

abundance: NA
d_gene: NA
j_gene: TRBJ2-5
v_gene: TRBV4-3
CDR3nt: TGCGCCAGCGACCATAGGCAACGGGGGACCCAGTACTTC
CDR3aa: CASDHRQRGTQYF

abundance: NA
d_gene: NA
j_gene: TRBJ2-1
v_gene: TRBV15
CDR3nt: TGTGCCACCAGCATAGGGACAGAGCAGTTCTTC
CDR3aa: CATSIGTEQFF

abundance: NA
d_gene: NA
j_gene: TRBJ2-7
v_gene: TRBV6-6
CDR3nt: TGTGCCAGCAGTTATGGTAGGTACGCGGACGAGCAGTACTTC
CDR3aa: CASSYGRYADEQYF

abundance: NA
d_gene: TRBD2
j_gene: TRBJ2-7
v_gene: TRBV10-3
CDR3nt: TGTGCCATCAGTGAGTCAAGGGGGACTAGCAAGGAGCAGTACTTC
CDR3aa: CAISESRGTSKEQYF

abundance: NA
d_gene: TRBD1
j_gene: TRBJ1-5
v_gene: TRBV5-5
CDR3nt: TGTGCCAGCAGCTTGGCCCAGGGGACAGGGCGTAGTCAGCCCCAGCATTTT
CDR3aa: CASSLAQGTGRSQPQHF

abundance: NA
d_gene: TRBD1
j_gene: TRBJ1-5
v_gene: TRBV30
CDR3nt: TGTGCCTGGACCACAGGGGCGGGTCAGCCCCAGCATTTT
CDR3aa: CAWTTGAGQPQHF

abundance: NA
d_gene: NA
j_gene: TRBJ1-5
v_gene: TRBV6-5
CDR3nt: TGTGCCAGCAGTTCGTCTCGGGGACAGCCCCAGCATTTT
CDR3aa: CASSSSRGQPQHF

abundance: NA
d_gene: TRBD1
j_gene: TRBJ2-7
v_gene: TRBV28
CDR3nt: TGTGCCAGCAGTTATACAGGGGGCGCCGAGCAGTACTTC
CDR3aa: CASSYTGGAEQYF

abundance: NA
d_gene: TRBD1
j_gene: TRBJ2-5
v_gene: TRBV5-6
CDR3nt: TGTGCCAGCAGGTCCCACAGGGGTGGACAAGAGACCCAGTACTTC
CDR3aa: CASRSHRGGQETQYF

abundance: NA
d_gene: TRBD1
j_gene: TRBJ2-1
v_gene: TRBV10-3
CDR3nt: TGTGCCATCAGTGACGACTTTGGGACAGGCGAATACAATGAGCAGTTCTTC
CDR3aa: CAISDDFGTGEYNEQFF

abundance: NA
d_gene: TRBD1
j_gene: TRBJ2-7
v_gene: TRBV5-6
CDR3nt: TGTGCCAGCAGCCCGGGGACAGGGTCCCGCTCCTACGAGCAGTACTTC
CDR3aa: CASSPGTGSRSYEQYF